A single sample is the source of the 27 T cell receptor beta chains below, sequenced in a study of tissue T cells after allogeneic stem cell transplantation. Sequenced by immunoSEQ multiplex PCR; TCRdb stores in-frame clones only, minus some. This sample has a few thousand clones; roughly 59% occur once, and the top ten carry just over 20%. The sequenced sample was tissue from the jejunum, obtained at autopsy. The source is a male donor aged 60 or over with lung cancer.

This clone was seen more than once but under ten times. This chain uses TRBV20-1 with TRBJ1-5, with D uncertain. The V end lost 3 bases, the J end lost 9 bases, and 9 bases lay between the germline ends. CDR1 and CDR2 from the germline V gene are DFQATT and SNEGSKA (reference sequence). CDR3 length equals 11 residues. CDR3 sequence reads: CSAREGGPQHF. In DNA, the CDR3 is TGCAGTGCTAGGGAGGGAGGGCCCCAGCATTTT.

The chain combines TRBV5-1 with TRBJ1-1; tentatively, D is TRBD1 (5 bases). Germline CDR1 is SGHRS and CDR2 is YFSETQ. V was trimmed by 1 base and J by 4 bases, leaving 14 bases between them. The CDR3 runs to 15 residues. The CDR3 region has the DNA TGCGCCAGCAGCTTGTCCAATACTGGGGGCACTGAAGCTTTCTTT. Encoded protein: CASSLSNTGGTEAFF.

This clone was counted a few times. The chain couples TRBV5-1 to TRBJ2-5; D is undetermined. V lost 6 bases and J 4 bases, leaving 16 bases between the germline ends. Germline assignment: CDR1 SGHRS and CDR2 YFSETQ. CDR3 length: 14 amino acids. This chain's CDR3 is CASTSLGPPETQYF. Written as DNA, the CDR3 is TGCGCCAGCACCTCCTTAGGCCCCCCAGAGACCCAGTACTTC.

This clone was recorded a few times. The V call is TRBV6-6, the J call TRBJ1-4; TRBD1 might be the D (5 bases). Trimming removed 7 bases from V and 1 base from J, with 13 bases in between. The germline V gene has CDR1 MNHNY and CDR2 SVGAGI (reference sequence). The CDR3 extends over 15 amino acids. The CDR3 is CASKAGQGTNEKLFF. The CDR3 nucleotides are TGTGCCAGCAAGGCAGGGCAGGGAACTAATGAAAAACTGTTTTTT.

The chain recombines TRBV6-5 with TRBJ2-3, with 8 positions matching TRBD2. V dropped 7 bases and J dropped 1; count of bases not matched to a gene: 4. This CDR3 is 14 amino acids long. Germline CDR1 and CDR2: MNHEY and SVGAGI. The CDR3 DNA reads as TGTGCCAGCACGAGTAGCGGGGGCACAGATACGCAGTATTTT. Amino acids: CASTSSGGTDTQYF.

This rearrangement joins TRBV3-1 (or the pseudogene TRBV3-2) to TRBJ2-1, with 9 nucleotides matching TRBD2. The CDR3 covers 19 residues. The J segment lost 0 bases and the V segment lost 0 bases, leaving 9 bases of the junction unmatched. Germline V lookup: CDR1 LGHDT, CDR2 YNNKEL (reference sequence). For the CDR3, the DNA is TGTGCCAGCAGCCAAGATCGCGGGAGGGCCTCCGGCTCCTACAATGAGCAGTTCTTC. It is translated as CASSQDRGRASGSYNEQFF.

This clone was counted a few times. This rearrangement joins TRBV11-2 to TRBJ1-2, with 9 positions matching TRBD1. Germline V CDR1 and CDR2: SGHAT, FQNNGV. V dropped 5 bases and J dropped 4; count of bases not matched to a gene: 2. The CDR3 is 13 amino acids. CDR3 bases: TGTGCCAGCAGCGAGACAGGGGGCTATGGCTACACCTTC. It codes for CASSETGGYGYTF.

This clone is categorized as medium-sized (0.01 to 0.1%). The V gene is TRBV5-5, the J gene TRBJ1-6, with D uncertain. Germline CDR1 reads SGHKS; CDR2 reads YYEKEE (reference sequence). Trimming left V 4 bases short and J 1 base short, with 6 bases between. The CDR3 totals 14 residues. The CDR3 loop reads CASSERSYNSPLHF. The DNA of the CDR3 is TGTGCCAGCAGCGAGAGATCCTATAATTCACCCCTCCACTTT. Together with reference TRBV5-5 and TRBJ1-6, the CDR3 gives the full variable domain: DAGVTQSPTHLIKTRGQQVTLRCSPISGHKSVSWYQQVLGQGPQFIFQYYEKEERGRGNFPDRFSARQFPNYSSELNVNALLLGDSALYLCASSERSYNSPLHFGNGTRLTVT.

The chain uses TRBV7-9 and TRBJ1-4, with 8 bases fitting TRBD1. This CDR3 spans 15 amino acids. V shed 5 bases and J 8 bases; nucleotides not matched to a gene: 10. CDR1 SEHNR and CDR2 FQNEAQ come from the germline V gene (reference sequence). The chain's CDR3 is CASSRNSGGEEKLFF. The CDR3 DNA follows: TGTGCCAGCAGCCGAAACTCAGGGGGCGAAGAAAAACTGTTTTTT.

CDR3 DNA sequence: TGTGCCAGCTCACTGGTGGAGGGCACAGATACGCAGTATTTT. Translated, it gives CASSLVEGTDTQYF. The chain employs TRBV18 and TRBJ2-3, with D tentatively TRBD2 (5 bases). Germline values: CDR1 KGHSH, CDR2 LQKENI. The ends were cut back, 4 bases at V and 1 base at J, with 9 bases in the middle. There are 14 residues in the CDR3.

The chain joins TRBV7-2 to TRBJ2-4; D possibly corresponds to TRBD1 (6 bases). This CDR3 has 16 amino acids. Germline-derived CDR1 and CDR2 are SGHTA and FQGNSA. V lost 2 bases, J lost 5 bases, and 16 bases lay in between. The CDR3 region has the DNA TGTGCCAGCAGCTTAAGACAGCCGAAGGGGGAAAACATTCAGTACTTC. Translated, it gives CASSLRQPKGENIQYF.

The genes are TRBV27 and TRBJ2-1, with TRBD2 matching over 12 bases. There are 17 residues in the CDR3. Germline trimming cut 5 bases from V and 9 bases from J; bases unmatched to any gene: 14. Germline assignment: CDR1 MNHEY and CDR2 SMNVEV (reference sequence). CDR3 sequence reads: CASSTFRASGRAFEQFF. Here the CDR3 DNA reads TGTGCCAGCAGTACCTTCAGGGCTAGCGGGAGGGCCTTTGAGCAGTTCTTC.

Relative to its sample, this clone is large. V usage is TRBV10-3 and J usage is TRBJ2-2; TRBD1 agrees at 7 bases. CDR1 is ENHRY and CDR2 is SYGVKD in the germline V gene. The J segment lost 4 bases and the V segment lost 6 bases, leaving 11 bases of the junction unmatched. The CDR3 is 16 residues long. CDR3 in amino acids: CAIRKGAVDGTGELFF. CDR3 nucleotides: TGTGCCATCAGAAAGGGGGCCGTCGATGGCACCGGGGAGCTGTTTTTT.

This chain links TRBV28 with TRBJ2-5; TRBD2 matches at 8 bases. CDR1 MDHEN and CDR2 SYDVKM come from the germline V gene. The V gene end was trimmed by 11 bases and the J gene end by 5 bases; junction bases not matched to a gene: 10. The CDR3 runs 13 residues. CDR3 nucleotide sequence: TGTGCCCGCCGCCGGGGGGGGATGGAGACCCAGTACTTC. This sequence encodes CARRRGGMETQYF.

Relative to its sample, this clone is medium-sized. The chain recombines TRBV7-3 with TRBJ2-1, with 8 bases lining up with TRBD1. The CDR3 sequence is 13 residues long. The germline gives CDR1 SGHTA, CDR2 FQGTGA. J was trimmed by 7 bases and V by 6 bases; bases with no gene match: 5. CDR3 sequence: CASRLNRGNEQFF. CDR3 sequence (DNA): TGTGCCAGCAGATTGAACAGGGGGAATGAGCAGTTCTTC.

This clone came up once. The gene calls are TRBV7-3 and TRBJ2-3; D remains ambiguous. The germline V and J ends were trimmed by 2 bases and 2 bases, with 8 bases remaining between them. The CDR3 totals 14 residues. Germline loops: CDR1 SGHTA, CDR2 FQGTGA. The CDR3 DNA sequence: TGTGCCAGCAGCTTAGGCGCGGCCACAGATACGCAGTATTTT. Protein sequence: CASSLGAATDTQYF.

This chain connects TRBV12-2 to TRBJ1-1. TRBV12-2 is deemed a pseudogene. The CDR3 contains 14 residues. In DNA, the CDR3 is TGTGCAAGTCGCTTAGCGTCAAGGGCCGGTGAAGCTTTCTTT. It translates to CASRLASRAGEAFF.

The table lists this clone with a count of one. V and J are TRBV27 and TRBJ1-2; 9 bases align to TRBD1. Germline values: CDR1 MNHEY, CDR2 SMNVEV (reference sequence). The CDR3 totals 13 residues. The ends lost 3 bases at V and 8 bases at J; junction bases unmatched: 4. This CDR3 reads CASSFWTGDGYTF. In nucleotides, the CDR3 is TGTGCCAGCAGTTTCTGGACAGGGGACGGCTACACCTTC.

In this sample, this clone is medium-sized. The genes are TRBV2 and TRBJ1-6; 8 positions agree with TRBD1. The CDR3 consists of 15 residues. V lost 4 bases and J lost 7; bases outside the gene matches: 6. The germline V gene has CDR1 SNHLY and CDR2 FYNNEI. CDR3 region: CASSASGQANSPLHF. The CDR3 DNA is TGTGCCAGCAGTGCCTCGGGACAGGCAAATTCACCCCTCCACTTT.

The V call is TRBV9, the J call TRBJ2-1; 10 positions match TRBD2. The V gene end was trimmed by 4 bases and the J gene end by 8 bases; junction bases not matched to a gene: 12. The CDR3 totals 16 residues. Per the germline V gene, CDR1 is SGDLS and CDR2 is YYNGEE. The CDR3 DNA reads TGTGCCAGCAGCCCCACCCCTAGCGGGGGAGGGGATGAGCAGTTCTTC. This gives the protein CASSPTPSGGGDEQFF.

The chain carries TRBV19 and TRBJ2-2; 9 bases match TRBD2. CDR1 is LNHDA, CDR2 SQIVND, per germline (reference sequence). The CDR3 length is 16 residues. V lost 7 bases to trimming and J lost 0 bases; unmatched junction nucleotides: 6. The CDR3 nucleotides read TGTGCCAGTACTTTAGCGGGAGTTACGAACACCGGGGAGCTGTTTTTT. Translating it yields CASTLAGVTNTGELFF.

The chain couples TRBV9 to TRBJ1-6, with TRBD1 as a possible D gene (6 bases). Germline-derived CDR1 and CDR2 are SGDLS and YYNGEE. The germline V and J ends were trimmed by 0 bases and 0 bases, with 10 bases remaining between them. This CDR3 region has 17 residues. CDR3 coding DNA: TGTGCCAGCAGCGTAGGGGACAATAGCTCCTATAATTCACCCCTCCACTTT. This gives the protein CASSVGDNSSYNSPLHF.

The rearrangement joins TRBV6-5 to TRBJ2-7; 11 bases are shared with TRBD1. CDR1 and CDR2 from the germline V gene are MNHEY and SVGAGI. The CDR3 is 13 residues long. With 10 bases clipped from V and 3 bases from J, the junction kept 5 bases outside the gene matches. CDR3 amino acids: CAIDGTGGYEQYF. For the CDR3, the DNA is TGTGCCATCGACGGGACAGGGGGCTACGAGCAGTACTTC.

This chain's CDR3 is CASSYLKAGGYTGELFF. The CDR3 DNA reads as TGTGCCAGCAGTTACCTAAAAGCGGGGGGATACACCGGGGAGCTGTTTTTT. The J gene is TRBJ2-2, the V gene TRBV5-8; TRBD2 matches 9 bases. From germline, CDR1 is SGHTS and CDR2 YDEGEE. The ends lost 5 bases at V and 3 bases at J; junction bases unmatched: 11. This CDR3 region has 17 residues.

The V call is TRBV12-3 or TRBV12-4, the J call TRBJ2-1; TRBD2 might be the D (5 bases). This CDR3 is 12 amino acids long. Trimming removed 6 bases at V and 8 bases at J, with 11 bases between. CDR3 sequence reads: CASSPTNHEQFF. DNA of the CDR3: TGTGCCAGCAGCCCGACTAACCATGAGCAGTTCTTC.

By frequency in the sample, this clone is large. Here the CDR3 reads CASSPRSQGTEAFF. The CDR3 DNA follows: TGCGCCAGCAGCCCGAGGTCCCAAGGTACTGAAGCTTTCTTT. The chain joins TRBV4-1 to TRBJ1-1; D remains unclear. The germline V and J ends were trimmed by 4 bases and 5 bases, with 14 bases remaining between them. The CDR3 covers 14 residues. CDR1 is MGHRA and CDR2 is YSYEKL in the germline V gene.

This chain connects TRBV6-5 to TRBJ2-7, with 9 bases matching TRBD2. Germline V CDR1 and CDR2: MNHEY, SVGAGI. Trimming removed 0 bases from V and 5 bases from J; junction bases left unmatched: 5. The CDR3 contains 15 residues. CDR3 protein: CASSYSRREGNEQYF. The CDR3 region has the DNA TGTGCCAGCAGTTACTCGAGGCGGGAGGGTAACGAGCAGTACTTC.